This T cell receptor beta chain appears in the sequencing data of a study of blood T cells in healthy people across ages. With V trimmed by 8 bases and J by 5 bases, 8 bases remained unmatched. Germline CDR1 reads DFQATT; CDR2 reads SNEGSKA (reference sequence). The CDR3 totals 14 residues. Through a sample-barcoded 5' primer and a J-beta primer mix, a second PCR was run for 7 to 11 cycles. TCRdb ran MiXCR on the 5' RACE reads and lists one entry per CDR3 protein. The sample has roughly 500,000 distinct CDR3 sequences, 25% to 30% seen once. The receptor was isolated from a woman in her 70s in good health. The sequenced material came from blood. The genes are TRBV20-1 and TRBJ1-6; 8 bases fit TRBD1. CDR3 sequence (DNA): TGCAGTCTAAAACAGGGGGGCGATAATTCACCCCTCCACTTT. Protein: CSLKQGGDNSPLHF.